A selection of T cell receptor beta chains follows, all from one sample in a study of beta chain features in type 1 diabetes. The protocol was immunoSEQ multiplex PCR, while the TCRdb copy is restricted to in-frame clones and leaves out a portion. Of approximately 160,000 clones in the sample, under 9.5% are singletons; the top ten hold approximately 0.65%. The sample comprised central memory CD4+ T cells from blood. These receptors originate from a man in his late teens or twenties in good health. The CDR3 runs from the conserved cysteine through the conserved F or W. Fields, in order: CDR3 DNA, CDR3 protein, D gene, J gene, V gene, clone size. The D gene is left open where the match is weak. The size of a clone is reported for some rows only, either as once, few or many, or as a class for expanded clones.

CDR3nt: TGTGCCAGTAGCCCACGCCCTAACAATGAGCAGTTCTTC
CDR3aa: CASSPRPNNEQFF
d_gene: NA
j_gene: TRBJ2-1
v_gene: TRBV19
abundance: NA

CDR3nt: TGTGCCAGCAGCCCCCTTTCGTCTAACTATGGCTACACCTTC
CDR3aa: CASSPLSSNYGYTF
d_gene: NA
j_gene: TRBJ1-2
v_gene: TRBV2
abundance: many

CDR3nt: TGTGCCTGGAGTGTAGGGGGCAATGAAAAACTGTTTTTT
CDR3aa: CAWSVGGNEKLFF
d_gene: TRBD1
j_gene: TRBJ1-4
v_gene: TRBV30
abundance: few

CDR3nt: TGCGCCAGCAGCTTGGGGGGGACAGACCGCACCGGGGAGCTGTTTTTT
CDR3aa: CASSLGGTDRTGELFF
d_gene: TRBD1
j_gene: TRBJ2-2
v_gene: TRBV5-1
abundance: NA

CDR3nt: TGTGCCAGCAGCCAGGGGCGGGAGGGGGGTAATGAGCAGTTCTTC
CDR3aa: CASSQGREGGNEQFF
d_gene: TRBD2
j_gene: TRBJ2-1
v_gene: TRBV11-2
abundance: NA

CDR3nt: TGTGCCAGCAGCTTAGCGACTAGCGGGGGGGCTACGGAGTACTTC
CDR3aa: CASSLATSGGATEYF
d_gene: TRBD2
j_gene: TRBJ2-5
v_gene: TRBV7-2
abundance: few

CDR3nt: TGTGCCAGCAGCAAAGCGGGAGTCTCCTACAATGAGCAGTTCTTC
CDR3aa: CASSKAGVSYNEQFF
d_gene: TRBD2
j_gene: TRBJ2-1
v_gene: TRBV11-1
abundance: few

CDR3nt: TGTGCCAGCAGCCCTACGGGTGTCGGAGAGACCCAGTACTTC
CDR3aa: CASSPTGVGETQYF
d_gene: NA
j_gene: TRBJ2-5
v_gene: TRBV7-2
abundance: NA

CDR3nt: TGTGCCAGCAGCTCCGTACCAACAGGGGGTCTCTCCTACAATGAGCAGTTCTTC
CDR3aa: CASSSVPTGGLSYNEQFF
d_gene: TRBD1
j_gene: TRBJ2-1
v_gene: TRBV5-8
abundance: few

CDR3nt: TGTGCCAGCGGCCGGGACAGAAAAGAGACCCAGTACTTC
CDR3aa: CASGRDRKETQYF
d_gene: TRBD1
j_gene: TRBJ2-5
v_gene: TRBV27
abundance: NA

CDR3nt: TGTGCCAGCAGCTTTACAGGACTAGCGGAAGAGACCCAGTACTTC
CDR3aa: CASSFTGLAEETQYF
d_gene: TRBD2
j_gene: TRBJ2-5
v_gene: TRBV11-2
abundance: NA

CDR3nt: TGTGCCAGCAGTCCCCACCGGGGGTGGACTGAAGCTTTCTTT
CDR3aa: CASSPHRGWTEAFF
d_gene: NA
j_gene: TRBJ1-1
v_gene: TRBV28
abundance: NA

CDR3nt: TGTGCCATCAGTGAGGTTAGCGGGAACAATGAGCAGTTCTTC
CDR3aa: CAISEVSGNNEQFF
d_gene: TRBD2
j_gene: TRBJ2-1
v_gene: TRBV10-3
abundance: NA

CDR3nt: TGTGCTTGGGACAGGAGGCCCCACACTGAAGCTTTCTTT
CDR3aa: CAWDRRPHTEAFF
d_gene: TRBD1
j_gene: TRBJ1-1
v_gene: TRBV30
abundance: few

CDR3nt: TGTGCCAGCAGCTCCCGGGACAGCTACGTTAGCAATCAGCCCCAGCATTTT
CDR3aa: CASSSRDSYVSNQPQHF
d_gene: TRBD1
j_gene: TRBJ1-5
v_gene: TRBV28
abundance: few

CDR3nt: TGTGCCAGCAGTGCAGATTTTGCCACTGAAGCTTTCTTT
CDR3aa: CASSADFATEAFF
d_gene: NA
j_gene: TRBJ1-1
v_gene: TRBV2
abundance: few

CDR3nt: TGTGCCAGCTCCCTCCTTACAGAGACCTACGAGCAGTACTTC
CDR3aa: CASSLLTETYEQYF
d_gene: NA
j_gene: TRBJ2-7
v_gene: TRBV18
abundance: many

CDR3nt: TGTGCCAGCAGCTTCCACGGGGTGGCCTATGAGCAGTTCTTC
CDR3aa: CASSFHGVAYEQFF
d_gene: NA
j_gene: TRBJ2-1
v_gene: TRBV7-2
abundance: NA

CDR3nt: TGTGCCAGCAGCTCGGAAGCGGGGGGGTTCTACAATGAGCAGTTCTTC
CDR3aa: CASSSEAGGFYNEQFF
d_gene: TRBD2
j_gene: TRBJ2-1
v_gene: TRBV5-4
abundance: NA

CDR3nt: TGTGCCACCAGCACAAAACTAGGACGCCCGTCCCAAGAGACCCAGTACTTC
CDR3aa: CATSTKLGRPSQETQYF
d_gene: NA
j_gene: TRBJ2-5
v_gene: TRBV15
abundance: few

CDR3nt: TGTGCCAGCAGTTCCTCGACACAAAACACCGGGGAGCTGTTTTTT
CDR3aa: CASSSSTQNTGELFF
d_gene: NA
j_gene: TRBJ2-2
v_gene: TRBV7-9
abundance: few

CDR3nt: TGTGCCAGCAGCTTAGGGCCGCCTGGGGGGCAAGAGACCCAGTACTTC
CDR3aa: CASSLGPPGGQETQYF
d_gene: NA
j_gene: TRBJ2-5
v_gene: TRBV7-3
abundance: few

CDR3nt: TGTGCCAGCAGTTTGTTTTTTGGGCGGGATTCACCCCTCCACTTT
CDR3aa: CASSLFFGRDSPLHF
d_gene: NA
j_gene: TRBJ1-6
v_gene: TRBV28
abundance: few

CDR3nt: TGTGCCAGCAGCCCCGGGACTTTTCACACAGATACGCAGTATTTT
CDR3aa: CASSPGTFHTDTQYF
d_gene: NA
j_gene: TRBJ2-3
v_gene: TRBV5-8
abundance: few

CDR3nt: TGTGCCAGCAGACTCGGGACAGGGCCCCTTTCCTGGGGCTACACCTTC
CDR3aa: CASRLGTGPLSWGYTF
d_gene: TRBD1
j_gene: TRBJ1-2
v_gene: TRBV7-8
abundance: few

CDR3nt: TGTGCCTTTGGGCAGGGTAGCTTGGAGAATTCACCCCTCCACTTT
CDR3aa: CAFGQGSLENSPLHF
d_gene: NA
j_gene: TRBJ1-6
v_gene: TRBV7-9
abundance: few

CDR3nt: TGTGCCAGTACGCTACAGGGGTCGTACACTGAAGCTTTCTTT
CDR3aa: CASTLQGSYTEAFF
d_gene: TRBD1
j_gene: TRBJ1-1
v_gene: TRBV19
abundance: few

CDR3nt: TGCGCCAGCAGTGTGTCGGGAGATAGTTACAATGAGCAGTTCTTC
CDR3aa: CASSVSGDSYNEQFF
d_gene: NA
j_gene: TRBJ2-1
v_gene: TRBV5-1
abundance: few

CDR3nt: TGTGCCACCAGCAGTCTAAGGAGCGGGAGTGCTACAGATACGCAGTATTTT
CDR3aa: CATSSLRSGSATDTQYF
d_gene: TRBD2
j_gene: TRBJ2-3
v_gene: TRBV15
abundance: many

CDR3nt: TGCGCCAGCAGCCAGGCCGGCAGGGGAAATTCACCCCTCCACTTT
CDR3aa: CASSQAGRGNSPLHF
d_gene: NA
j_gene: TRBJ1-6
v_gene: TRBV4-1
abundance: NA

CDR3nt: TGTGCCTGGAGTCATCAGGGGGCGCGAGCTTTCTTT
CDR3aa: CAWSHQGARAFF
d_gene: TRBD1
j_gene: TRBJ1-1
v_gene: TRBV30
abundance: NA

CDR3nt: TGTGCCAGTAGTATAGACTCAGGACTAGCGGGGAGGAATGAGCAGTTCTTC
CDR3aa: CASSIDSGLAGRNEQFF
d_gene: TRBD2
j_gene: TRBJ2-1
v_gene: TRBV19
abundance: NA

CDR3nt: TGTGCCAGCAGGCAGGGACAGGGGGCTTTCTACGAGCAGTACTTC
CDR3aa: CASRQGQGAFYEQYF
d_gene: TRBD1
j_gene: TRBJ2-7
v_gene: TRBV27
abundance: many

CDR3nt: TGTGCCAGCAGCCCCGGGGGACAGGGATTTTTTCGGGAGACCCAGTACTTC
CDR3aa: CASSPGGQGFFRETQYF
d_gene: TRBD1
j_gene: TRBJ2-5
v_gene: TRBV11-2
abundance: NA

CDR3nt: TGTGCCAGCAGTTTAATAACGGCGGGGGCCGGGGGGACCCAGTACTTC
CDR3aa: CASSLITAGAGGTQYF
d_gene: NA
j_gene: TRBJ2-5
v_gene: TRBV27
abundance: few

CDR3nt: TGTGCCAGCAGCGGAACAGGGTTCGACGAGCAGTACTTC
CDR3aa: CASSGTGFDEQYF
d_gene: NA
j_gene: TRBJ2-7
v_gene: TRBV5-4
abundance: many

CDR3nt: TGTGCCAGCATGGGGGGCTCCTACAATGAGCAGTTCTTC
CDR3aa: CASMGGSYNEQFF
d_gene: NA
j_gene: TRBJ2-1
v_gene: TRBV28
abundance: many

CDR3nt: TGCGCCAGCAGCCAAGATGGAATAGGGGGCGACACTGAAGCTTTCTTT
CDR3aa: CASSQDGIGGDTEAFF
d_gene: TRBD1
j_gene: TRBJ1-1
v_gene: TRBV4-3
abundance: NA

CDR3nt: TGTGCCAGCGGGACTCGACAGGGGGAGACCCAGTACTTC
CDR3aa: CASGTRQGETQYF
d_gene: TRBD1
j_gene: TRBJ2-5
v_gene: TRBV27
abundance: many

CDR3nt: TGTGCCAGCAGCTTGGTGCCGGGAGAAAAACTGTTTTTT
CDR3aa: CASSLVPGEKLFF
d_gene: NA
j_gene: TRBJ1-4
v_gene: TRBV5-6
abundance: few

CDR3nt: TGTGCCAGCAGACAGGGAAGAGGGGAGACCCAGTACTTC
CDR3aa: CASRQGRGETQYF
d_gene: NA
j_gene: TRBJ2-5
v_gene: TRBV27
abundance: few

CDR3nt: TGTGCCAGCAGTGTTCGGGCCTCGGGGGAGACCCAGTACTTC
CDR3aa: CASSVRASGETQYF
d_gene: NA
j_gene: TRBJ2-5
v_gene: TRBV2
abundance: NA

CDR3nt: TGCGCCAGCAGCCAGGATAGGACACCCAACACCATATATTTT
CDR3aa: CASSQDRTPNTIYF
d_gene: NA
j_gene: TRBJ1-3
v_gene: TRBV4-3
abundance: NA

CDR3nt: TGTGCCAGCTCGCAGGCTAGCGGGAAAGAGACCCAGTACTTC
CDR3aa: CASSQASGKETQYF
d_gene: TRBD2
j_gene: TRBJ2-5
v_gene: TRBV18
abundance: few

CDR3nt: TGTGCCAGCAGCTTAGGGGGGACGGGAGCTAACTATGGCTACACCTTC
CDR3aa: CASSLGGTGANYGYTF
d_gene: NA
j_gene: TRBJ1-2
v_gene: TRBV7-9
abundance: few

CDR3nt: TGTGCCAGCAGCTTTCGGCGGGGGGGCTACGAGCAGTACTTC
CDR3aa: CASSFRRGGYEQYF
d_gene: TRBD2
j_gene: TRBJ2-7
v_gene: TRBV7-8
abundance: NA

CDR3nt: TGTGCCAGCAGCTTACATGGTGGGGAGGAACCCCAGCATTTT
CDR3aa: CASSLHGGEEPQHF
d_gene: NA
j_gene: TRBJ1-5
v_gene: TRBV7-9
abundance: few

CDR3nt: TGTGCCAGCAGCCGTAACCCGGGACAGGGGACTGAAGCTTTCTTT
CDR3aa: CASSRNPGQGTEAFF
d_gene: TRBD1
j_gene: TRBJ1-1
v_gene: TRBV13
abundance: few

CDR3nt: TGTGCCAGCAGCTTGAGATCTTGGTACTCGCTGAAGCTCACTGAAGCTTTCTTT
CDR3aa: CASSLRSWYSLKLTEAFF
d_gene: NA
j_gene: TRBJ1-1
v_gene: TRBV5-6
abundance: NA

CDR3nt: TGTGCCAGCAGCTTACGTAGGGGAACCGGTCAGCCCCAGCATTTT
CDR3aa: CASSLRRGTGQPQHF
d_gene: NA
j_gene: TRBJ1-5
v_gene: TRBV7-2
abundance: NA

CDR3nt: TGTGCCAGCACCATCGACAGGGGTCGGGAGACCCAGTACTTC
CDR3aa: CASTIDRGRETQYF
d_gene: TRBD1
j_gene: TRBJ2-5
v_gene: TRBV2
abundance: few

CDR3nt: TGTGCCAGCAGTTTCGCTAGCGGGGGGGCCCCACATACGCAGTATTTT
CDR3aa: CASSFASGGAPHTQYF
d_gene: TRBD2
j_gene: TRBJ2-3
v_gene: TRBV28
abundance: NA

CDR3nt: TGTGCCAGCTCACCCGGTCGGGGGAACACTGAAGCTTTCTTT
CDR3aa: CASSPGRGNTEAFF
d_gene: NA
j_gene: TRBJ1-1
v_gene: TRBV18
abundance: few

CDR3nt: TGTGCCAGCAGCTTAAACGGGGGTGGAGATACGCAGTATTTT
CDR3aa: CASSLNGGGDTQYF
d_gene: NA
j_gene: TRBJ2-3
v_gene: TRBV7-3
abundance: few

CDR3nt: TGTGCCAGCAGCTTGGTTTCGGTGTACTCTGAAGCTTTCTTT
CDR3aa: CASSLVSVYSEAFF
d_gene: NA
j_gene: TRBJ1-1
v_gene: TRBV5-6
abundance: many

CDR3nt: TGTGCCAGCAGCTGGACAGTCTCCACTAATGAAAAACTGTTTTTT
CDR3aa: CASSWTVSTNEKLFF
d_gene: NA
j_gene: TRBJ1-4
v_gene: TRBV7-2
abundance: NA

CDR3nt: TGCGCCAGCAGGGCAGGGGGCTATGCAGATACGCAGTATTTT
CDR3aa: CASRAGGYADTQYF
d_gene: TRBD1
j_gene: TRBJ2-3
v_gene: TRBV5-1
abundance: few

CDR3nt: TGTGCCAGCAGAGACGGGGATTCTGAAGCTTTCTTT
CDR3aa: CASRDGDSEAFF
d_gene: NA
j_gene: TRBJ1-1
v_gene: TRBV6-5
abundance: few

CDR3nt: TGTGCCAGCTCACCATACGAAGACAGCTACAATGAGCAGTTCTTC
CDR3aa: CASSPYEDSYNEQFF
d_gene: NA
j_gene: TRBJ2-1
v_gene: TRBV18
abundance: NA